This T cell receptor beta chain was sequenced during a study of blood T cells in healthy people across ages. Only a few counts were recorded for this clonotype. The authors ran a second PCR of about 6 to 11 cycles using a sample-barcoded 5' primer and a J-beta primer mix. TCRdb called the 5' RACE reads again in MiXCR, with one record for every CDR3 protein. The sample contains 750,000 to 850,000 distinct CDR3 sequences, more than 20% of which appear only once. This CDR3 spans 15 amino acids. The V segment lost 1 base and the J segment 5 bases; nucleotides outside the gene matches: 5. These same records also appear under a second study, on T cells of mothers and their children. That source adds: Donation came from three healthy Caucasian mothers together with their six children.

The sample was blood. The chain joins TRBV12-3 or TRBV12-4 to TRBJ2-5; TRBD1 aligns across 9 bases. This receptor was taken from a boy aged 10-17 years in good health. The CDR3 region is CASSLGDRGGETQYF. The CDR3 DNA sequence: TGTGCCAGCAGTTTAGGAGACAGGGGGGGGGAGACCCAGTACTTC.